What follows describes a single T cell receptor (beta chain). No cognate antigen has been identified for it. Base qualities are missing; no much larger clone stands one base away. This entry belongs to a study of cytomegalovirus exposure and HLA in healthy donors listed by TCRdb under 2017. Turning to the overall study: According to a later analysis, one platform produced both the 100 to 150 validation repertoires and the roughly 640 repertoires of the first cohort. The study aimed to test whether signatures of past pathogen exposure could be identified by cataloging public T cell receptors. In addition to the first cohort of 666 subjects, a separate validation cohort of approximately 130 different subjects was used. To predict cytomegalovirus infection status, the study combined high-throughput TCR immunosequencing, statistical association of individual TCRs with disease status, and machine learning. The full study reports these points: A total of fewer than 200 TCR beta chains were listed by the study as associated with cytomegalovirus. A later analysis lacked HLA typing for the validation cohort, so it scored co-occurrence in that cohort across all 110 or so repertoires. In both the original and validation cohorts, the classifier was reported to diagnose cytomegalovirus status with high specificity and sensitivity. It was suggested by the authors that the approach could potentially be generalized to other disease states and immunological phenotypes. Most TCR sequences were seen in very few donors, while some public TCRs were found in many individuals. Of the cluster scores, approximately 95% were above 0 in a later analysis, which found that TCRs clustered in the first cohort also tended to co-occur in the 120 or so validation repertoires. A few of the identified cytomegalovirus-associated TCR beta chains were confirmed in vitro to be specific for cytomegalovirus antigens.

Donors formed part of the validation cohort, which comprised approximately 130 subjects and was distinct from the first cohort of roughly 600 subjects. The library was made by the immunoSEQ multiplex PCR assay. From the authors' description of their analysis: A statistical classification framework was built to diagnose cytomegalovirus status from the catalog of TCR beta chain sequences. Not all clones reach the TCRdb copy of this immuneACCESS table, which keeps in-frame sequences only. Checked studies attribute under half of the gap to unresolved V genes and leave the rest unexplained. Clone size and the V and J calls come from that table; the DNA yielded D and trimming. Recorded for this sample are more than 120,000 clones; around 87% of them occurred a single time. The top ten clones comprise around 10% of the sample. V loses 4 bases of germline sequence and J loses 5 bases, and the interval between the two ends is 17 bases. In the germline V gene, CDR1 corresponds to KGHSH and CDR2 to LQKENI. The CDR3 starts with the cysteine, ends with the phenylalanine, and has 16 residues. Solely the CDR3 DNA is kept, with 48 bases framed from the first base.

Sequenced: PBMCs. The clonotype originates from a man younger than 35 in good health and CMV-seropositive. The chain joins TRBV18 to TRBJ1-4; TRBD1 might be the D gene, on 6 matching bases. The DNA sequence is given as TGTGCCAGCTCACGTGACAAACAGGGAACAAATGAAAAACTGTTTTTT. This gives the protein CASSRDKQGTNEKLFF.